This paragraph covers one T cell receptor beta chain sequence. This clonotype was seen a handful of times. Its antigen target is currently unknown. The record has no base qualities; no much larger clone is one base away. Libraries were prepared through PCR. Sequencing was performed on an Illumina HiSeq 2500. Molecular barcoding was employed in the preparation of TCR libraries, with unique molecular identifiers being used to normalize TCRbeta repertoire quantification. Using fastp at Q25 and MiXCR, TCRdb reprocessed the public reads and kept productive beta chains. Every entry covers one CDR3 protein and lists the most common genes and DNA from its rows. Across this sample there are about 500,000 distinct CDR3 sequences, with about an eighth seen only once. 12% to 15% of the sample goes to the ten largest clones. The data were obtained in a study of T-cell reconstitution after alpha-beta-depleted transplantation in children (dated by TCRdb to about 2016). For context, the study as a whole: Using TCR repertoire profiling, the study followed T-cell immune reconstitution in a quantitative way in children after TCRalphabeta/CD19-depleted allogeneic hematopoietic cell transplantation.

The full study reports these points: The apparently early recovery of alphabetaT-cell counts about two months after transplant reportedly depended on only several hundred rapidly expanded clones that came from non-depleted graft cells. The high TCRbeta diversity at day 60 in some patients was ascribed to recipient T cells and intrathymic progenitors that had survived conditioning. Over the following months the frequencies of hyperexpanded clones went down, and after one year T-cell counts and TCRbeta diversity were mostly credited to newly produced T cells.

This sample's treatment or condition label indicates: allogeneic hematopoietic cell transplantation with graft depleted of TCRalphabeta T cells and CD19 B cells. The children who served as transplant recipients had been given grafts of TCRalphabeta/CD19-depleted allogeneic hematopoietic cells. Clipping removes 7 bases from V and 5 bases from J, with 10 as the unmatched junction base count. The germline V gene provides CDR1 MNHNS and CDR2 SASEGT. The CDR3 goes from the cysteine to the phenylalanine over 15 residues. The CDR3 DNA has 45 bases and is translated from base 1. The origin of this receptor is a female patient aged 2 to 10 who had a stem cell transplant for aplastic anemia, so the T cells may come from the graft donor. Recombination connected TRBV6-1 to TRBJ2-1, and TRBD2 aligns with 8 junction nucleotides. Sample: PBMCs, mostly from graft donor cells, taken 180 days after TCRalphabeta/CD19-depleted stem cell transplant. This receptor carries the CDR3 CASTRAGARHNEQFF. The bases read TGTGCCAGCACCCGAGCGGGAGCCAGACACAATGAGCAGTTCTTC.